The TCR beta chain under discussion was sequenced for a study of T-cell memory formation after mild COVID-19. Study overall: Across donors, TCR clusters were largely donor specific.

TCRdb re-derived calls from the 5' RACE reads in MiXCR, one entry per CDR3 protein. Altogether about 250,000 distinct CDR3 sequences are present, less than 20% being singletons, with the ten largest covering more than 2%. The CDR3 extends over 16 amino acids. Germline CDR1 is LNHDA and CDR2 is SQIVND (reference sequence). V was trimmed by 3 bases and J by 0 bases, leaving 11 bases between them. This chain links TRBV19 with TRBJ2-2; D possibly corresponds to TRBD2 (6 bases). This sequence originates from an adult woman who had mild COVID-19 (a few samples of this study predate the infection). Cell type and time point are not known. Sequencing was done on a sample of PBMCs or a T cell subset sorted from them (not recorded which). In DNA, the CDR3 is TGTGCCAGTAGTATCTCTCGCGGGGCGAACACCGGGGAGCTGTTTTTT. It codes for CASSISRGANTGELFF. The full variable domain, its missing parts supplied by reference TRBV19 and TRBJ2-2, is DGGITQSPKYLFRKEGQNVTLSCEQNLNHDAMYWYRQDPGQGLRLIYYSQIVNDFQKGDIAEGYSVSREKKESFPLTVTSAQKNPTAFYLCASSISRGANTGELFFGEGSRLTVL.